The 5 T cell receptor beta chains below were found in one sample sequenced in a study of CD8 T cells in Susac syndrome. Reverse transcription of roughly 0.5 to 1 ug RNA was performed with random hexamers. TCRdb fed the immunoSEQ multiplex PCR reads into MiXCR, producing one record per CDR3 protein. The data hold about 150,000 distinct CDR3 sequences, with roughly 95% observed a single time. Sample: CD8+ T cells from PBMCs. These receptors were taken from a human donor with multiple sclerosis.

The chain carries TRBV5-1 and TRBJ2-5; D is unclear. Trimming pared 3 bases from V and 1 base from J, leaving 10 bases between. The CDR3 contains 14 residues. Germline-derived CDR1 and CDR2 are SGHRS and YFSETQ. The CDR3 nucleotides read TGCGCCAGCAGCTCTCCCGGGTTCCAAGAGACCCAGTACTTC. Protein: CASSSPGFQETQYF.

The rearrangement joins TRBV6-1 to TRBJ2-7, with D perhaps given as TRBD1 or TRBD2 (5 bases each). The CDR3 covers 13 residues. The V and J ends lost 3 bases and 2 bases respectively, with 8 bases between them. The V gene's germline CDR1 is MNHNS and CDR2 SASEGT. The DNA of the CDR3 is TGTGCCAGCAGTGAGGGGACCGCCTACGAGCAGTACGTC. It yields the protein CASSEGTAYEQYV.

This clonotype was detected once. The CDR3 DNA sequence: TGCAGCGTTGTCACGGGGGGAACCTCCTACAATGAGCAGTTCTTC. Translating it yields CSVVTGGTSYNEQFF. The chain has TRBV29-1 and TRBJ2-1; TRBD2 matches 7 bases. From germline, CDR1 is SQVTM and CDR2 ANQGSEA. CDR3 length: 15 amino acids. The ends lost 4 bases at V and 0 bases at J; junction bases unmatched: 6.

This rearrangement joins TRBV24-1 to TRBJ2-3, with D possibly TRBD2 on 6 matching bases. The V and J ends lost 0 bases and 6 bases respectively, with 12 bases between them. The length of the CDR3 is 15 residues. CDR1 is KGHDR, CDR2 SFDVKD, per germline. The CDR3 is CATSDLKTGVDTQYF. The CDR3 DNA sequence: TGTGCCACCAGTGATTTGAAGACGGGGGTTGATACGCAGTATTTT.

The genes are TRBV3-1 and TRBJ2-7; TRBD2 aligns across 7 bases. CDR1 is LGHDT, CDR2 YNNKEL, per germline (reference sequence). This CDR3 contains 15 residues. Germline trimming cut 3 bases from V and 0 bases from J; bases unmatched to any gene: 5. This CDR3 is CASSHPGTTSYEQYF. In nucleotides, the CDR3 is TGTGCCAGCAGCCATCCCGGGACTACCTCCTACGAGCAGTACTTC.